One sample yielded the 6 T cell receptor beta chains listed below, sequenced in a study of OX40 agonist ivuxolimab in advanced cancers. Method: immunoSEQ multiplex PCR; TCRdb's copy keeps in-frame clones and lacks some. The data hold 60,000 to 65,000 clones, with 80% to 90% observed a single time. The sequences come from CD4+ or CD8+ T cells sorted from blood, collected in a trial of the OX40 agonist ivuxolimab. These receptors were collected from an adult with an advanced solid tumor such as melanoma, head and neck, liver or kidney cancer.

This rearrangement joins TRBV10-1 to TRBJ2-5; D is unresolved. The CDR3 covers 13 residues. V lost 0 bases, J lost 5 bases, and 7 bases lay in between. In germline, CDR1 is WNHNN, CDR2 SYGVQD (reference sequence). CDR3 in DNA: TGCGCCAGCAGTGAGTCGTTCCAGGAGACCCAGTACTTC. This sequence encodes CASSESFQETQYF.

The V gene is TRBV2, the J gene TRBJ1-5, with TRBD1 matching 7 bases. CDR3 length: 15 amino acids. Losses at the gene ends were 6 bases for V and 0 bases for J; bases not matched to a gene: 5. From germline, CDR1 is SNHLY and CDR2 FYNNEI. CDR3 residues: CASRDRRYSNQPQHF. The DNA of the CDR3 is TGTGCCAGCAGGGACAGGAGATATAGCAATCAGCCCCAGCATTTT.

The chain carries TRBV7-3 and TRBJ2-3; 7 bases map to TRBD2. The CDR3 length is 15 residues. The J segment lost 0 bases and the V segment lost 5 bases, leaving 5 bases of the junction unmatched. The germline V gene has CDR1 SGHTA and CDR2 FQGTGA. The CDR3 region has the DNA TGTGCCAGCAGCCCGCTGGGACTAAGCACAGATACGCAGTATTTT. Translated: CASSPLGLSTDTQYF.

The rearrangement links TRBV7-3 to TRBJ1-2; D is undetermined. This CDR3 comprises 16 residues. Trimming took off 5 bases at V and 4 bases at J, with 20 bases between the two ends. CDR1 SGHTA and CDR2 FQGTGA come from the germline V gene. CDR3 loop: CASSPSAETDFYGYTF. Here the CDR3 DNA reads TGTGCCAGCAGCCCCTCCGCGGAAACAGATTTCTATGGCTACACCTTC.

This sequence joins TRBV27 and TRBJ1-1; D unclear. Germline CDR1 is MNHEY and CDR2 is SMNVEV (reference sequence). Between the trimmed V and J ends, which lost 2 bases and 1 base, there was a span of 11 bases. CDR3 length equals 15 residues. The CDR3 DNA follows: TGTGCCAGCAGTTTAGATCATCCGAGGAACACTGAAGCTTTCTTT. This sequence encodes CASSLDHPRNTEAFF.

The chain couples TRBV27 to TRBJ2-3, with no clear D. Germline loops: CDR1 MNHEY, CDR2 SMNVEV (reference sequence). V was pared by 3 bases and J by 3 bases, with 10 bases between. This CDR3 is 14 amino acids long. The CDR3 DNA reads as TGTGCCAGCAGTTTCGGCCCAAAGACAGATACGCAGTATTTT. Translating it yields CASSFGPKTDTQYF.